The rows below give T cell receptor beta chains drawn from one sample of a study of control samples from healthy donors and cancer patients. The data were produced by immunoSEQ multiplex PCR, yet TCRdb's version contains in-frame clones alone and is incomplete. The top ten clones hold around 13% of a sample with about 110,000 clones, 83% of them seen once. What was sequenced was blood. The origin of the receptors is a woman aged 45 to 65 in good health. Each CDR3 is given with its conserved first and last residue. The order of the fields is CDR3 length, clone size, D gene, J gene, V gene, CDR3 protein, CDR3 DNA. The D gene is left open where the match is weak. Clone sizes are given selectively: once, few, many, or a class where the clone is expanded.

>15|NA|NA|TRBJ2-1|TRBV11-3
CASSSRALRYNEQFF
TGTGCCAGCAGCTCCAGGGCCCTCCGGTACAATGAGCAGTTCTTC
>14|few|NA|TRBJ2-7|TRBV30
CAWARTPSSYEQYF
TGTGCCTGGGCCCGGACTCCCTCATCCTACGAGCAGTACTTC
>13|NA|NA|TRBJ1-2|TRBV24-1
CATSDFSWEGYTF
TGTGCCACCAGTGATTTTTCTTGGGAGGGCTACACCTTC
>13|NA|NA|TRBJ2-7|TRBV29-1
CSVEMGVSYEQYF
TGCAGCGTTGAAATGGGGGTGTCCTACGAGCAGTACTTC
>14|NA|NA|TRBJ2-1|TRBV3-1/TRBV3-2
CASSQGPASHEQFF
TGTGCCAGCAGCCAAGGTCCAGCGTCCCATGAGCAGTTCTTC
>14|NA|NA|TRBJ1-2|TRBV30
CACPTPGQNYGYTF
TGTGCCTGCCCAACCCCCGGACAGAACTATGGCTACACCTTC
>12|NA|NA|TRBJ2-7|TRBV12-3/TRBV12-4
CASRGLRNEQYF
TGTGCCAGCAGGGGCCTTAGGAACGAGCAGTACTTC
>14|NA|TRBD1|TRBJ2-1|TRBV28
CASSSIQGYNEQFF
TGTGCCAGCAGTTCGATACAGGGGTACAATGAGCAGTTCTTC
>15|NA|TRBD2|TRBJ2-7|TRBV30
CAWSPTSGTRYEQYF
TGTGCCTGGAGTCCAACTAGCGGGACTCGGTACGAGCAGTACTTC
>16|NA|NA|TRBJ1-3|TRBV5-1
CASSLEGTDSGNTIYF
TGCGCCAGCAGCTTGGAGGGGACCGACTCTGGAAACACCATATATTTT
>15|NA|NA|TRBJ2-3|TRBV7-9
CASSLRSSSTDTQYF
TGTGCCAGCAGCTTAAGGAGCAGTAGCACAGATACGCAGTATTTT
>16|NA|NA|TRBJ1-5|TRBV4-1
CASSQVSLWGNQPQHF
TGCGCCAGCAGCCAGGTGAGTTTGTGGGGCAATCAGCCCCAGCATTTT
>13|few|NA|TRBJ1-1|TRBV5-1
CASSFRERSEAFF
TGCGCCAGCAGCTTCCGGGAAAGGTCCGAAGCTTTCTTT
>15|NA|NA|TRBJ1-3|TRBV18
CASSPPSRDGNTIYF
TGTGCCAGCTCACCACCTTCAAGAGATGGAAACACCATATATTTT
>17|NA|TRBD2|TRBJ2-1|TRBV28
CASSFGRGEVRYNEQFF
TGTGCCAGCAGTTTCGGGCGGGGGGAGGTACGGTACAATGAGCAGTTCTTC
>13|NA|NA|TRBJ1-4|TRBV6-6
CASSFLIYEKLFF
TGTGCCAGCAGTTTCCTAATTTATGAAAAACTGTTTTTT
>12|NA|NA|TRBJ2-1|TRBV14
CASSQGAWEQFF
TGTGCCAGCAGCCAGGGGGCATGGGAGCAGTTCTTC
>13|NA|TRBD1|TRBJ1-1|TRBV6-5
CASSRGAFAEAFF
TGTGCCAGCAGCAGGGGGGCTTTCGCTGAAGCTTTCTTT
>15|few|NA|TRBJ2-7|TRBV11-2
CASSLEGSSPYEQYF
TGTGCCAGCAGCTTAGAAGGTTCCTCTCCGTACGAGCAGTACTTC
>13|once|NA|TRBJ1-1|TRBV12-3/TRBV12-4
CASSLRADTEAFF
TGTGCCAGCAGTTTAAGGGCGGATACTGAAGCTTTCTTT
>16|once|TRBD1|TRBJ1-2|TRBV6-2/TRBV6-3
CASSYRRDRENYGYTF
TGTGCCAGCAGTTACCGCCGGGACAGGGAAAACTATGGCTACACCTTC
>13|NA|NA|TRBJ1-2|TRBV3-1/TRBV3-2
CASSQGGYYGYTF
TGTGCCAGCAGCCAAGGGGGTTACTATGGCTACACCTTC
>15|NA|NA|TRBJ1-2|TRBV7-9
CASSLALDMGYGYTF
TGTGCCAGCAGCTTAGCCTTGGACATGGGCTATGGCTACACCTTC
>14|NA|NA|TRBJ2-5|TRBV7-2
CASSPRLGQETQYF
TGTGCCAGCAGCCCCCGACTAGGCCAAGAGACCCAGTACTTC
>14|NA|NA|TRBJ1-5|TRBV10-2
CASSEGQGTQPQHF
TGCGCCAGCAGTGAGGGGCAGGGCACTCAGCCCCAGCATTTT
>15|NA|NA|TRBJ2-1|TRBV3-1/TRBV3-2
CASSRTTGGNNEQFF
TGTGCCAGCAGCCGGACTACTGGGGGTAACAATGAGCAGTTCTTC
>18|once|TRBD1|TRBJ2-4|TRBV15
CATSSAEPGQALSNIQYF
TGTGCCACCAGCAGCGCCGAACCGGGACAGGCCCTATCTAACATTCAGTACTTC
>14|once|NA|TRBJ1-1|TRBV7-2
CASRQGQSNTEAFF
TGTGCCAGCAGACAAGGACAGTCGAACACTGAAGCTTTCTTT
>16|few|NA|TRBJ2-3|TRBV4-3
CASSQDSGGDRDTQYF
TGCGCCAGCAGCCAAGATTCTGGGGGGGACAGAGATACGCAGTATTTT
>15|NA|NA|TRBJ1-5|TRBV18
CASSPQQGSNQPQHF
TGTGCCAGCTCACCCCAGCAGGGGAGCAATCAGCCCCAGCATTTT
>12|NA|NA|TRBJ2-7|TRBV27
CAVGGPSYEQYF
TGTGCGGTTGGGGGTCCCTCCTACGAGCAGTACTTC
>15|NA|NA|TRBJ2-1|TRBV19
CASSRAFRSHNEQFF
TGTGCCAGTAGTAGAGCGTTCCGATCTCACAATGAGCAGTTCTTC
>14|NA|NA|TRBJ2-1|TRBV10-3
CAIMASSSYNEQFF
TGTGCCATCATGGCTTCGAGCTCCTACAATGAGCAGTTCTTC
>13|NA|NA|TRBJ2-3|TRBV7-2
CASSLQAPDTQYF
TGTGCCAGCAGCTTGCAGGCGCCAGATACGCAGTATTTT
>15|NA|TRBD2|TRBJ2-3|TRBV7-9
CASSGLAGATDTQYF
TGTGCCAGCAGCGGACTAGCGGGGGCCACAGATACGCAGTATTTT
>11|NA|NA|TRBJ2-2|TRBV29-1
CSVGRTGELFF
TGCAGCGTTGGCCGCACCGGGGAGCTGTTTTTT
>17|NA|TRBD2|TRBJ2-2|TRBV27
CASSLVPGGSDTGELFF
TGTGCCAGCAGTTTAGTTCCGGGCGGGAGTGACACCGGGGAGCTGTTTTTT
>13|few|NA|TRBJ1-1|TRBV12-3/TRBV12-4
CASSLDLNTEAFF
TGTGCCAGCAGCCTAGATTTGAACACTGAAGCTTTCTTT
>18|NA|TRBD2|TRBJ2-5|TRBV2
CASSEAGLAGGGQETQYF
TGTGCCAGCAGTGAAGCGGGACTAGCGGGAGGGGGCCAAGAGACCCAGTACTTC
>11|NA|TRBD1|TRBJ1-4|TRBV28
CATTGDEKLFF
TGTGCCACTACAGGGGATGAAAAACTGTTTTTT
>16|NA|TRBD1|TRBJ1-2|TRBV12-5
CASGPSSGQGGNGYTF
TGTGCTAGTGGTCCAAGCTCGGGACAGGGAGGGAATGGCTACACCTTC
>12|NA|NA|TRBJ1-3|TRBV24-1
CATQDVGNTIYF
TGTGCCACTCAAGACGTTGGAAACACCATATATTTT
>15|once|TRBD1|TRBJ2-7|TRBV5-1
CASGGSGTGAYEQYF
TGCGCCAGCGGAGGATCCGGGACAGGGGCCTACGAGCAGTACTTC
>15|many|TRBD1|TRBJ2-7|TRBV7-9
CASSSGQGLSYEQYF
TGTGCCAGCAGCTCAGGACAGGGTCTCTCCTACGAGCAGTACTTC
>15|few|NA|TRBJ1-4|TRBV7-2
CASSNTGLTNEKLFF
TGTGCCAGCAGTAATACTGGGTTGACTAATGAAAAACTGTTTTTT
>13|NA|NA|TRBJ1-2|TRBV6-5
CASSSGGGRGYTF
TGTGCCAGCAGTTCCGGAGGGGGAAGGGGCTACACCTTC
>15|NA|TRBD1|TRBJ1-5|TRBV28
CASSLTGLSNQPQHF
TGTGCCAGCAGTTTGACAGGGTTAAGCAATCAGCCCCAGCATTTT
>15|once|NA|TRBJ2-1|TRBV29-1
CSVETHGLLGLEQFF
TGCAGCGTTGAGACCCACGGACTGTTAGGCCTTGAGCAGTTCTTC
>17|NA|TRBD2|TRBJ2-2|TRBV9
CASSVAPGGENTGELFF
TGTGCCAGCAGCGTAGCTCCCGGGGGGGAGAACACCGGGGAGCTGTTTTTT
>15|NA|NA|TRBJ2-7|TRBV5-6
CASSPRGDSSYEQYF
TGTGCCAGCAGCCCCCGTGGAGATAGCTCCTACGAGCAGTACTTC
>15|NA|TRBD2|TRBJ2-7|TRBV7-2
CASSILAGFSYEQYF
TGTGCCAGCAGCATCTTAGCGGGATTTTCCTACGAGCAGTACTTC
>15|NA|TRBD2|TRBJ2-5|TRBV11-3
CASSLYGGGAETQYF
TGTGCCAGCAGCTTATATGGCGGGGGGGCAGAGACCCAGTACTTC
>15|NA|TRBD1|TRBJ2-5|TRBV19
CASSPRTGGRETQYF
TGTGCCAGTAGTCCTCGTACAGGGGGCAGGGAGACCCAGTACTTC
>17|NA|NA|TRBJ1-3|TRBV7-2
CASSLVGGQGGGNTIYF
TGTGCCAGCAGCTTAGTAGGTGGGCAGGGTGGAGGAAACACCATATATTTT
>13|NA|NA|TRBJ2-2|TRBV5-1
CASSMGDTGELFF
TGCGCCAGCAGTATGGGGGACACCGGGGAGCTGTTTTTT
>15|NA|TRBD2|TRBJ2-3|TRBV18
CASSNSGIGTDTQYF
TGTGCCAGCTCAAATAGCGGGATAGGCACAGATACGCAGTATTTT
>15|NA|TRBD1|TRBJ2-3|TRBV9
CASSGQGHSTDTQYF
TGTGCCAGCAGCGGACAGGGGCATAGCACAGATACGCAGTATTTT
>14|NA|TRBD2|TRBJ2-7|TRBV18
CASQGLAGDYEQYF
TGTGCCAGCCAAGGACTAGCGGGAGACTACGAGCAGTACTTC
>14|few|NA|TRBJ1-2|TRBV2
CASSEARANYGYTF
TGTGCCAGCAGTGAAGCCAGGGCGAACTATGGCTACACCTTC
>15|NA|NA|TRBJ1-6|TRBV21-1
CASRFTGGFNSPLHF
TGTGCCAGCAGATTCACAGGTGGGTTTAATTCACCCCTCCACTTT